This TCR beta chain appears in the sequencing data of a study of human T cells and chemical hapten exposure. Losses at the gene ends were 8 bases for V and 3 bases for J; bases not matched to a gene: 4. There are 13 residues in the CDR3. Germline V gene lookup returns CDR1 WSHSY and CDR2 SAAADI. As for time point: patch test 3, about 24 weeks after DPC sensitization. Treatment indicated: therapeutic diphenylcyclopropenone sensitization with weekly scalp DPC. This clonotype came up a few times. TCRdb re-called the RACE reads through MiXCR, storing one row per CDR3 protein. The top ten clones hold 10% of a sample with just over 95,000 distinct CDR3 sequences, roughly 27% of them seen once.

V gene TRBV10-2 combines with J gene TRBJ2-3; 8 bases are shared with TRBD2. The sample here was whole blood, taken in connection with sensitization to the hapten diphenylcyclopropenone (DPC). The sequence was collected from a man in his forties or fifties with alopecia areata. Some clones in this sample may be carry-over from other donors' samples. The CDR3 protein is CASEAGATDTQYF. The CDR3 DNA sequence: TGCGCCAGCGAAGCGGGAGCGACAGATACGCAGTATTTT.